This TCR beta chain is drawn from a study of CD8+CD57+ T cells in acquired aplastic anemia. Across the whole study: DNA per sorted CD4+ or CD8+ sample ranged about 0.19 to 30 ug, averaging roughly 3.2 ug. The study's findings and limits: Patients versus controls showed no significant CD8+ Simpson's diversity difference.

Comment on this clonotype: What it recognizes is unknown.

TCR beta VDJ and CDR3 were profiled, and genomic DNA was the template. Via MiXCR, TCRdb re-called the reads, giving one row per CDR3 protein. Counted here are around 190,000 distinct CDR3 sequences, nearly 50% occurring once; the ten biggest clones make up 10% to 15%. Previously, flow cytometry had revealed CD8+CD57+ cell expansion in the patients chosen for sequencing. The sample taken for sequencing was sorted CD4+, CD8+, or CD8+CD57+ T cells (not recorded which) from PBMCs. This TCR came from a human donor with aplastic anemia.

The CDR3 nucleotides are TGTGCCAGCAGATCGGGACAGGGGGCGGCTTCACCCCTCCACTTT. It is translated as CASRSGQGAASPLHF. The chain is built from TRBV2 and TRBJ1-6, with TRBD1 identical over 12 bases. After removal of 6 bases from V and 9 bases from J, the junction contained 6 bases not matched to a gene. The CDR3 covers 15 residues. The germline gives CDR1 SNHLY, CDR2 FYNNEI.